Following are 9 T cell receptor beta chains from one sample sequenced in a study of cytomegalovirus exposure and HLA in healthy donors. Both 60 Vbeta primers and 13 Jbeta primers went into the PCR. The assay was immunoSEQ multiplex PCR, and TCRdb's table has in-frame clones only and misses some. This table has roughly 180,000 clones, 84% appearing once. The sequenced material came from PBMCs. These receptors all stem from a girl aged 5-17 years in good health and CMV-seropositive.

V and J are TRBV7-3 and TRBJ2-5; D possibly corresponds to TRBD2 (6 bases). Deletions cut 1 base from V and 2 bases from J, with 14 bases between. The CDR3 extends over 16 amino acids. In germline, CDR1 is SGHTA, CDR2 FQGTGA. The CDR3 reads CASSLSAAGGQETQYF. The DNA for the CDR3 is TGTGCCAGCAGCTTAAGCGCGGCAGGAGGGCAAGAGACCCAGTACTTC. Full variable domain (remainder filled in from reference TRBV7-3 and TRBJ2-5): GAGVSQTPSNKVTEKGKYVELRCDPISGHTALYWYRQSLGQGPEFLIYFQGTGAADDSGLPNDRFFAVRPEGSVSTLKIQRTERGDSAVYLCASSLSAAGGQETQYFGPGTRLLVL.

The J gene is TRBJ1-5, the V gene TRBV7-6; D is unclear. Trimming took off 1 base at V and 6 bases at J, with 13 bases between the two ends. CDR3 size: 15 residues. Looked up from germline, CDR1 is SGHVS and CDR2 is FNYEAQ. The CDR3 spells CASSLGAGSGQPQHF. The DNA of the CDR3 is TGTGCCAGCAGCTTAGGGGCGGGCTCAGGTCAGCCCCAGCATTTT.

The V call is TRBV7-3, the J call TRBJ1-2; 8 nucleotides line up with TRBD1. Trimming cost V 4 bases and J 13 bases; bases outside gene matches: 8. The CDR3 extends over 12 amino acids. Germline-derived CDR1 and CDR2 are SGHTA and FQGTGA. The CDR3 DNA is TGTGCCAGCAGCTCAGGACAGGGAACCCCCACCTTC. It codes for CASSSGQGTPTF.

The sample holds a few counts of this clone. The chain links TRBV7-9 to TRBJ1-2, with D uncertain. The germline V gene has CDR1 SEHNR and CDR2 FQNEAQ (reference sequence). Trimming pared 1 base from V and 0 bases from J, leaving 6 bases between. The CDR3 has 14 amino acids. CDR3: CASSLGQSNYGYTF. As DNA, the CDR3 is TGTGCCAGCAGCTTAGGGCAGTCTAACTATGGCTACACCTTC.

This sequence joins TRBV11-1 and TRBJ2-7; 9 bases agree with TRBD2. The germline V gene has CDR1 SGHAT and CDR2 FQDESV (reference sequence). The CDR3 is 17 amino acids. V trimming: 1 base; J trimming: 5 bases; junction bases outside the gene matches: 12. CDR3 loop: CASSLDSWSSGVDEQYF. DNA of the CDR3: TGTGCCAGCAGCTTAGATTCATGGTCTAGCGGGGTGGACGAGCAGTACTTC.

This chain links TRBV2 with TRBJ2-1, with 9 bases matching TRBD1. This CDR3 contains 14 residues. Trimming took 10 bases from V and 8 from J; bases not matched to a gene: 12. CDR1 and CDR2 from the germline V gene are SNHLY and FYNNEI. Here the CDR3 reads CANRPGTGNDEQFF. CDR3 in DNA: TGTGCCAACCGTCCCGGGACAGGGAACGATGAGCAGTTCTTC.

The chain couples TRBV6-1 to TRBJ1-2; possible D gene TRBD1, 6 bases. This CDR3 region has 13 residues. Trimming removed 7 bases from V and 12 bases from J, with 21 bases in between. Germline CDR1 MNHNS, CDR2 SASEGT. The CDR3 is CASNGGGRLLDTF. Written as DNA, the CDR3 is TGTGCCAGCAACGGGGGGGGCAGGCTTTTGGACACCTTC.

The rearrangement uses TRBV2 and TRBJ2-7, with 8 bases lining up with TRBD2. Germline-derived CDR1 and CDR2 are SNHLY and FYNNEI. V lost 7 bases, J lost 0 bases, and 2 bases stayed unmatched. CDR3 size: 13 residues. Here the CDR3 reads CASKSGSSYEQYF. Written as DNA, the CDR3 is TGTGCCAGCAAGAGCGGGAGCTCCTACGAGCAGTACTTC.

The chain uses TRBV7-9 and TRBJ2-3, with D perhaps TRBD1 (7 bases). V was pared by 5 bases and J by 1 base, with 13 bases between. CDR3 size: 15 residues. Per germline, CDR1 SEHNR and CDR2 FQNEAQ (reference sequence). The CDR3 nucleotides read TGTGCCAGCAGCCCGGAGGGGGCCCGCACAGATACGCAGTATTTT. Protein: CASSPEGARTDTQYF.